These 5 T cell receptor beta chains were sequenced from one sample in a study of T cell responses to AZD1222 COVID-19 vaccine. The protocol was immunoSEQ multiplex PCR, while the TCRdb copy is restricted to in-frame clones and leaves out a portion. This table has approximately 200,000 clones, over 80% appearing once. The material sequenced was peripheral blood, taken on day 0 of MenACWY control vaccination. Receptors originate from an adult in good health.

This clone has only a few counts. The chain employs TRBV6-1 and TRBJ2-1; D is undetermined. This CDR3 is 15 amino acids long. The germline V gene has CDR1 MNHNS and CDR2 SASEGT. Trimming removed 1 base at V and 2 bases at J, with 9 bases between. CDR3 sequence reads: CASSEDLIAYNEQFF. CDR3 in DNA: TGTGCCAGCAGTGAAGACCTTATCGCCTACAATGAGCAGTTCTTC.

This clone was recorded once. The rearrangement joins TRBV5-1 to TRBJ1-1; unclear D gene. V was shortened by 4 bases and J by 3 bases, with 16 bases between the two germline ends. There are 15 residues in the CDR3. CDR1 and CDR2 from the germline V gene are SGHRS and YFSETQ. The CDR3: CASSPAPGGDTEAFF. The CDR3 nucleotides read TGCGCCAGCAGCCCCGCCCCGGGAGGAGACACTGAAGCTTTCTTT.

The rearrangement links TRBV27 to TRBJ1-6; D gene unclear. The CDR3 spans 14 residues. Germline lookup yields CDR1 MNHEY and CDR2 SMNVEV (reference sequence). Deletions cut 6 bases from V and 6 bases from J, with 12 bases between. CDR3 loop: CASSSQSSNSPLHF. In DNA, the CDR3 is TGTGCCAGCAGCTCTCAAAGTAGTAATTCACCCCTCCACTTT.

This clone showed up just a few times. The CDR3 region is CASSPGTGSSYEQYF. In nucleotides, the CDR3 is TGTGCCAGCTCACCCGGGACAGGGAGCTCCTACGAGCAGTACTTC. V gene TRBV6-4 combines with J gene TRBJ2-7, with TRBD1 matching 9 bases. The CDR3 loop spans 15 amino acids. The germline V gene has CDR1 MRHNA and CDR2 SNTAGT. Germline trimming cut 8 bases from V and 0 bases from J; bases unmatched to any gene: 8.

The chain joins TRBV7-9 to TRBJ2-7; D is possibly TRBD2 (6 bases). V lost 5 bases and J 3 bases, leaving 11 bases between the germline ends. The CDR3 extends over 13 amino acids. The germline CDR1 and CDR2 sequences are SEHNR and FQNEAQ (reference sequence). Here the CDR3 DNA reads TGTGCCAGCAGCCGCCGGGGGTTCTACGAGCAGTACTTC. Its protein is CASSRRGFYEQYF.